Sequencing of this TCR beta chain was carried out in a study of T cells in Graves' hyperthyroidism and ophthalmopathy. Study-wide results and limits: Blood also held most thyroid clonotypes expanded beyond 0.001.

Patients aged 18 to 65 had newly diagnosed hyperthyroidism of under 2 months' duration. Each diagnosis was grounded in clinical symptoms, serum thyroxine and TRAb, thyroid ultrasound, and orbital computed tomography. With 0 bases removed from V and 0 bases from J, the gap between germline ends came to 9 bases. The germline gives CDR1 MNHNY, CDR2 SVGAGI (reference sequence). The CDR3 is 16 residues long. RNA transcripts were the template for amplifying TCR beta CDR3 regions. The primer set for the first-round RT-PCR of the TCR CDR3 was HTBI. MiXCR, applied by TCRdb to the multiplex PCR reads, yields one record per CDR3 protein. The table shows under 800,000 distinct CDR3 sequences, with 13% to 15% occurring only once. The table lists this clonotype with a few counts. The antigen is undetermined.

This TCR came from a woman between 18 and 29 years old with Graves' hyperthyroidism. The sequencing input was blood. The J gene is TRBJ2-1, the V gene TRBV6-6; TRBD2 might be the D (6 bases). This CDR3 is CASSYSAGSSYNEQFF. The CDR3 nucleotides read TGTGCCAGCAGTTACTCTGCGGGGAGCTCCTACAATGAGCAGTTCTTC.